The 8 T cell receptor beta chains below were found in one sample sequenced in a study of cytomegalovirus exposure and HLA in healthy donors (dated by TCRdb to about 2017). The library relied on the immunoSEQ multiplex PCR assay. For the multiplex PCR, a mixture combining 60 forward primers for TCR Vbeta segments and 13 reverse primers for TCR Jbeta segments was used. In TCRdb, the immuneACCESS table is reduced to in-frame sequences with V and J assigned. These tables do not hold every clone; where another copy was compared, an unresolved V gene accounts for under half, and the others remain unexplained. In this sample the table shows more than 35,000 clones, 68% of which occur a single time. Approximately 4% of the sample rests with the top ten. The sequenced material came from PBMCs. These receptors came from a man aged 35 to 55 in good health and CMV-seronegative.

This clone was detected a few times. V is TRBV6-1 and J is TRBJ2-7; no definite D call. Germline CDR1 is MNHNS and CDR2 is SASEGT. V was clipped by 7 bases and J by 0 bases, with 13 bases between them. The CDR3 length is 14 residues. In DNA, the CDR3 is TGTGCCAGCACTGGCTCGAGGAGCTCCTACGAGCAGTACTTC. Amino acids: CASTGSRSSYEQYF.

Worth noting for this clone: Other DNA variants within this sample encode the same CDR3. This chain joins TRBV30 and TRBJ2-7; 13 bases align to TRBD2. With 0 bases clipped from V and 2 bases from J, the junction kept 1 base outside the gene matches. Germline V lookup: CDR1 GTSNPN, CDR2 SVGIG (reference sequence). The CDR3 is made up of 15 amino acids. CDR3 sequence reads: CAWSVGLAGAYEQYF. The CDR3 DNA is TGTGCCTGGAGTGTTGGACTAGCGGGAGCCTACGAGCAGTACTTC.

This clone was observed a single time. This chain joins TRBV4-3 and TRBJ2-3; the match to TRBD2 covers 15 bases. Germline V gives CDR1 LGHNA, CDR2 YSLEER. CDR3 length equals 19 residues. V lost 0 bases and J lost 4; bases outside the gene matches: 8. In nucleotides, the CDR3 is TGCGCCAGCAGCCAAGATTATCGACGGACTAGCGGGGGGGCAGATACGCAGTATTTT. Translation: CASSQDYRRTSGGADTQYF.

In its sample, this clone was seen a few times. The chain employs TRBV6-5 and TRBJ2-7; TRBD2 is a possible D gene (5 bases). CDR3 length: 12 residues. Germline V lookup: CDR1 MNHEY, CDR2 SVGAGI. Trimming left V 10 bases short and J 0 bases short, with 10 bases between. The CDR3 nucleotides are TGTGCCACCCGGGGAACCTCCTACGAGCAGTACTTC. It encodes CATRGTSYEQYF.

This clone has only a few counts. V usage is TRBV19 and J usage is TRBJ2-2, with 7 nucleotides matching TRBD2. The germline CDR1 and CDR2 sequences are LNHDA and SQIVND (reference sequence). With 4 bases clipped from V and 3 bases from J, the junction kept 2 bases outside the gene matches. The CDR3 spans 14 residues. The CDR3 bases are TGTGCCAGTAGTAGCCTAGCGGACACCGGGGAGCTGTTTTTT. Translated, it gives CASSSLADTGELFF.

The chain carries TRBV27 and TRBJ1-2; TRBD1 matches at 7 bases. The CDR3 runs 14 residues. Germline loops: CDR1 MNHEY, CDR2 SMNVEV (reference sequence). Losses at the gene ends were 6 bases for V and 8 bases for J; bases not matched to a gene: 12. The CDR3 bases are TGTGCCAGCAGCCCGATTGACAGGGCGGGCGGCTACACCTTC. The encoded protein is CASSPIDRAGGYTF.

The table lists this clone with a count of one. The chain uses TRBV7-3 and TRBJ1-1; no clear D gene. There are 14 residues in the CDR3. Between the trimmed V and J ends, which lost 1 base and 1 base, there was a span of 7 bases. Germline V lookup: CDR1 SGHTA, CDR2 FQGTGA. This CDR3 reads CASSLNPGNTEAFF. As DNA, the CDR3 is TGTGCCAGCAGCTTAAATCCGGGGAACACTGAAGCTTTCTTT.

The gene calls are TRBV30 and TRBJ1-5; 10 nucleotides line up with TRBD1. Losses at the gene ends were 2 bases for V and 7 bases for J; bases not matched to a gene: 5. Looked up from germline, CDR1 is GTSNPN and CDR2 is SVGIG (reference sequence). The CDR3 runs 14 residues. CDR3 nucleotide sequence: TGTGCCTGGAGTCGGGACAGGGGAGGCCAGCCCCAGCATTTT. It specifies CAWSRDRGGQPQHF.